Below, 14 T cell receptor beta chains from the same sample are listed, as sequenced in a study of cytomegalovirus exposure and HLA in healthy donors. This PCR relied on a set of 60 Vbeta primers and 13 Jbeta primers. This table comes from immunoSEQ multiplex PCR, and its TCRdb copy is limited to in-frame clones, with some not included. This specimen shows about 72,000 clones; the ten leading clones hold 2.5% to 3%. Sample: PBMCs. All receptors derive from a man between 40 and 49 years old in good health and CMV-seronegative.

The chain uses TRBV6-1 and TRBJ2-5; D is uncertain. Judging by the DNA end, TRBJ2-7 fits better; the J call may be wrong. CDR3 length: 11 amino acids. The V gene's germline CDR1 is MNHNS and CDR2 SASEGT. DNA of the CDR3: TGTGCCAGCACCCTCTCCTACGAGCAGTACTTC. Amino acid sequence: CASTLSYEQYF.

This sequence joins TRBV27 and TRBJ1-2; tentative D call: TRBD1 (5 bases). The V gene lost 5 bases and the J gene lost 1 base, with 8 bases spanning the gap. The germline CDR1 and CDR2 sequences are MNHEY and SMNVEV (reference sequence). The CDR3 sequence is 13 residues long. The CDR3: CASSDSFNYGYTF. CDR3 nucleotide sequence: TGTGCCAGCAGTGACAGTTTTAACTATGGCTACACCTTC.

The chain links TRBV6-6 to TRBJ2-7; 9 positions match TRBD1. The CDR3 extends over 16 amino acids. Trimming at V came to 0 bases and at J to 5 bases, leaving 8 bases not matched to a gene. Germline V gene lookup returns CDR1 MNHNY and CDR2 SVGAGI (reference sequence). CDR3 sequence (DNA): TGTGCCAGCAGTTACTCGAGGGACAGGGTGATACACGAGCAGTACTTC. Amino acids: CASSYSRDRVIHEQYF.

A word on this clone: At one of its ends the junction is not consistent with the germline gene, which may arise from a read error. This rearrangement joins TRBV4-2 to TRBJ2-1; TRBD2 matches at 8 bases. The CDR3 sequence is 13 residues long. CDR1 LGHNA and CDR2 YNFKEQ come from the germline V gene. The CDR3 DNA reads TGTGCCAGCAGCCAAGAATCGGAGCGGGGGTTGATCTTC. Its protein product is CASSQESERGLIF.

V is TRBV9 and J is TRBJ1-4; 8 nucleotides line up with TRBD1. This CDR3 spans 17 amino acids. V dropped 4 bases and J dropped 1; count of bases not matched to a gene: 9. CDR1 and CDR2 from the germline V gene are SGDLS and YYNGEE. CDR3 amino acids: CASSTRTGLETNEKLFF. CDR3 bases: TGTGCCAGCAGCACTCGGACAGGGTTGGAAACTAATGAAAAACTGTTTTTT.

V is TRBV7-8 and J is TRBJ1-5; D possibly corresponds to TRBD1 (5 bases). CDR3 size: 15 residues. Per the germline V gene, CDR1 is SGHVS and CDR2 is FQNEAQ. V lost 0 bases and J 3 bases, leaving 9 bases between the germline ends. Here the CDR3 reads CASSLAGTDNQPQHF. Here the CDR3 DNA reads TGTGCCAGCAGCTTAGCTGGGACTGACAATCAGCCCCAGCATTTT. Combining the CDR3 with reference TRBV7-8 and TRBJ1-5 gives the whole variable domain GAGVSQSPRYKVAKRGQDVALRCDPISGHVSLFWYQQALGQGPEFLTYFQNEAQLDKSGLPSDRFFAERPEGSVSTLKIQRTQQEDSAVYLCASSLAGTDNQPQHFGDGTRLSIL.

V and J are TRBV4-1 and TRBJ1-6; 7 bases map to TRBD1. Germline V gene sequence: CDR1 MGHRA, CDR2 YSYEKL. The CDR3 spans 17 residues. V lost 4 bases and J lost 5; bases outside the gene matches: 11. The CDR3 nucleotides are TGCGCCAGCAGCCTCAAAGTACCGGGACAGAATAATTCACCCCTCCACTTT. It codes for CASSLKVPGQNNSPLHF.

The chain recombines TRBV27 with TRBJ1-6, with 9 bases identical to TRBD1. Trimming took 4 bases from V and 3 from J; bases not matched to a gene: 4. Germline lookup yields CDR1 MNHEY and CDR2 SMNVEV (reference sequence). The CDR3 has 16 amino acids. Written as DNA, the CDR3 is TGTGCCAGCAGTTCACAGGGGGCTTTCTATAATTCACCCCTCCACTTT. Translating it yields CASSSQGAFYNSPLHF.

The chain links TRBV27 to TRBJ2-1; 12 nucleotides agree with TRBD2. There are 15 residues in the CDR3. V lost 2 bases and J lost 10; bases outside the gene matches: 6. Germline CDR1 MNHEY, CDR2 SMNVEV (reference sequence). CDR3 DNA sequence: TGTGCCAGCAGTTTAGCAGGGACTAGCGGGCGGGAGCAGTTCTTC. Its translation: CASSLAGTSGREQFF.

CDR3 DNA sequence: TGTGCCAGCAGTTTATGGGGGCAGAGCAGTTATGGCTACACCTTC. The encoded protein is CASSLWGQSSYGYTF. This chain links TRBV28 with TRBJ1-2, with D perhaps matching TRBD1 (5 bases). This CDR3 has 15 amino acids. The V and J ends lost 0 bases and 5 bases respectively, with 13 bases between them. Germline V gives CDR1 MDHEN, CDR2 SYDVKM.

In nucleotides, the CDR3 is TGTGCCAGCAGCTCGACAGGGGACTATGGCTACACCTTC. Amino acid sequence: CASSSTGDYGYTF. The rearrangement uses TRBV7-3 and TRBJ1-2; TRBD1 aligns across 8 bases. There are 13 residues in the CDR3. Germline CDR1 SGHTA, CDR2 FQGTGA. V lost 4 bases to trimming and J lost 3 bases; unmatched junction nucleotides: 1.

The genes are TRBV5-1 and TRBJ1-1; 7 nucleotides line up with TRBD1. Trimming at V came to 2 bases and at J to 1 base, leaving 5 bases not matched to a gene. The CDR3 totals 15 residues. Germline CDR1 is SGHRS and CDR2 is YFSETQ. CDR3 region: CASSFTTGSNTEAFF. In nucleotides, the CDR3 is TGCGCCAGCAGCTTTACGACAGGGTCGAACACTGAAGCTTTCTTT.

This chain joins TRBV18 and TRBJ2-6, with TRBD1 matching over 9 bases. With V trimmed by 3 bases and J by 4 bases, 13 bases remained unmatched. The CDR3 contains 19 residues. Germline CDR1 KGHSH, CDR2 LQKENI. CDR3 in DNA: TGTGCCAGCTCACCGGGCCCCGTACGGACAGGGGCCGGGGCCAACGTCCTGACTTTC. Its translation: CASSPGPVRTGAGANVLTF.

The chain carries TRBV30 and TRBJ2-7, with 7 bases fitting TRBD2. The V segment lost 3 bases and the J segment 1 base; nucleotides outside the gene matches: 3. This CDR3 has 13 amino acids. CDR1 and CDR2 from the germline V gene are GTSNPN and SVGIG (reference sequence). CDR3 residues: CAWRVGGSYEQYF. In nucleotides, the CDR3 is TGTGCCTGGAGGGTGGGGGGGTCCTACGAGCAGTACTTC.